This T cell receptor (beta chain) originates from a study of blood T cells in healthy people across ages (dated by TCRdb to the mid-2010s). Looking at the study overall: Template switching captured roughly one uniquely barcoded TCR beta cDNA molecule per two T cells in model experiments. To track age-related changes in TCR beta repertoire diversity, the study relied on deep sequencing normalized with unique cDNA molecular identifiers. Donors were grouped into four age groups: young (average approximately 15 years), middle-aged (about 38), aged (about 60) and long-lived (just over 80). To avoid experimental bias, donors of different ages were spread randomly across the sequencing lanes. The study analyzed two additional independent replicas of 1 million unique cDNA reads from the same blood draw for two donors, one aged 18 to 29 and one aged 80 or older. Broader findings and caveats from the paper: Because the CMV infection status of the donors was unknown, age-related changes in expanded clonotypes may potentially have been confounded. Estimates of total diversity based on one million sequenced T cells were regarded as lower bounds and as underestimates. As age increased, observed TCR beta diversity per million T cells dropped in a roughly linear way, and a significant reduction was already evident by age 40. Compared with the aged group, the long-lived group had more naive CD4+ T cells, fewer expanded clones and increased TCR diversity, a pattern suggesting age selection. Since profiling was done on bulk unsorted PBMCs, naive and antigen-experienced compartments could not be conclusively compared. The percentage of naive T cells measured by flow cytometry correlated strongly with observed TCR beta diversity.

The donors were 40 or so Caucasian individuals from Russia, aged 6 to 90 years, who were systemically healthy. Approximately 9.3 milliliters of peripheral blood were collected from each donor into EDTA-treated Vacutainer tubes. Ficoll-Paque density-gradient centrifugation was used to isolate PBMCs, with at least 6 million per sample. Total RNA was extracted from PBMCs with Trizol reagent, with at least 5.5 micrograms obtained per sample. Naive CD45RAhigh/CD27high T cell percentages were measured by flow cytometry on a PBMC aliquot from every donor. The library was built by means of 5' RACE. Sequencing was performed on an Illumina HiSeq 2500. A second about 6 to 11 cycle PCR used a sample-barcoded 5' primer and a J-beta primer mix. A unique molecular identifier was introduced onto each TCR beta cDNA molecule by a template-switch 5' adaptor carrying 12 random nucleotides. At least 3 million CDR3-containing paired-end reads were obtained from each sample. The Mint cDNA synthesis kit, primed by a TRBC-specific oligonucleotide, was used to synthesize first-strand cDNA from all RNA. All cDNA was treated with uracil-DNA glycosylase and then went through a first 18-cycle PCR with the universal primers M1SS and BC2_uni_R. On the authors' methods: Each sample was normalized by randomly selecting 1 million high-quality reads, each carrying a distinct molecular identifier. Reads sharing molecular identifiers were discarded rather than binned into consensus sequences. MiTCR, set to a Q25 quality threshold and the strictest error-elimination algorithm, was used for CDR3 identification, clonotype clustering and error correction. A nonparametric unseen species model with Euler transformation was used to estimate a lower bound on total TCR beta diversity. In TCRdb, the public reads were trimmed at Q25 with fastp and aligned with MiXCR, with productive beta chains retained. Rows are combined by CDR3 protein, so each entry shows the most common genes and DNA. The V and J calls shown here were made by TCRdb, not taken from the authors' results. The sample table lists approximately 1.5 million distinct CDR3 sequences, about 31% of them with a count of one. Approximately 10% of the sample is held by the ten biggest clonotypes.

The CDR3 covers 12 residues, taking in both the cysteine and the phenylalanine. CDR3 DNA is the only sequence kept; it has 36 bases, read in frame from the first base. According to the germline V gene (reference sequence), CDR1 reads SEHNR and CDR2 reads FQNEAQ. V is pared back by 4 bases and J by 7 bases, with 10 bases lying between the germline termini. This clonotype was picked up a small number of times. There is no known antigen for this receptor. Base qualities are not at hand, and no much larger clone is one base apart. This TCR derives from a woman younger than 45 in good health. The sequenced sample consisted of blood. The chain is encoded by TRBV7-9 joined to TRBJ2-5; too little of a D gene remains to name it. The CDR3 loop reads CASSSWEATQYF. The DNA sequence reads TGTGCCAGCAGCTCCTGGGAAGCGACCCAGTACTTC. Full variable domain (CDR3 extended with the reference TRBV7-9 and TRBJ2-5 proteins): DTGVSQNPRHKITKRGQNVTFRCDPISEHNRLYWYRQTLGQGPEFLTYFQNEAQLEKSRLLSDRFSAERPKGSFSTLEIQRTEQGDSAMYLCASSSWEATQYFGPGTRLLVL.